This TCR beta chain was documented in a study of CD8 T cells in ankylosing spondylitis (dated by TCRdb to between 2016 and 2019). Regarding the research as a whole: The study set out to find disease-linked TCR variants by profiling T cell receptor beta repertoires in ankylosing spondylitis patients and healthy donors. In total, the full study cohort was made up of about 110 healthy donors and 20 to 25 ankylosing spondylitis patients. Peripheral blood was sampled, and synovial fluid was additionally collected from ankylosing spondylitis patients. The paper's findings and limits, for the study overall: Blood from ankylosing spondylitis patients appeared to be characterized by a TCR beta motif made up of eight highly homologous amino acid variants. The disease-linked clones showed a CD8+ phenotype and occurred at relatively low frequencies in peripheral blood. The disease-linked clones were reported as significantly enriched in matched synovial fluid samples from ankylosing spondylitis patients. Some motif variants were previously reported in synovial fluid and blood of reactive arthritis patients, suggesting common disease-initiation mechanisms.

V loses 6 bases of germline sequence and J loses 2 bases, and the interval between the two ends is 17 bases. The germline V gene specifies LGHNA as CDR1 and YSLEER as CDR2. From cysteine to phenylalanine, the CDR3 is 15 amino acids long. The CDR3 DNA has 45 bases and is translated from base 1. Concerning this clonotype: Its antigen target is currently unknown. No base qualities exist here, and no much larger clone lies one base off it.

Sequencing used an Illumina HiSeq 2500. Quantitative 5'-RACE with molecular barcodes was used to prepare TCR beta libraries. As for the authors' bioinformatics: Disease-linked TCR variants were identified with a new computational method built on a probabilistic model of VDJ rearrangement. The public reads were quality trimmed at Q25 with fastp and then assembled into clones with MiXCR by TCRdb, keeping productive beta chains. CDR3 protein sequences are deduplicated, and each keeps its most common genes and DNA. TCRdb assigned the V and J calls; the authors' analysis was not used. A total of 750,000 to 850,000 distinct CDR3 sequences appear in this sample, about 12% of them only once. The top ten clonotypes cover 0.45% to 0.6% of the sample.

Source material: blood, either unsorted or a sorted T cell fraction (not recorded which). The rearrangement combines TRBV4-3 with TRBJ2-7; the D gene assignment is ambiguous. The origin of this receptor is a male donor with ankylosing spondylitis. The bases read TGCGCCAGCAGACCTCGACCCGGCTTTACCTACGAGCAGTACTTC. This is translated as CASRPRPGFTYEQYF.